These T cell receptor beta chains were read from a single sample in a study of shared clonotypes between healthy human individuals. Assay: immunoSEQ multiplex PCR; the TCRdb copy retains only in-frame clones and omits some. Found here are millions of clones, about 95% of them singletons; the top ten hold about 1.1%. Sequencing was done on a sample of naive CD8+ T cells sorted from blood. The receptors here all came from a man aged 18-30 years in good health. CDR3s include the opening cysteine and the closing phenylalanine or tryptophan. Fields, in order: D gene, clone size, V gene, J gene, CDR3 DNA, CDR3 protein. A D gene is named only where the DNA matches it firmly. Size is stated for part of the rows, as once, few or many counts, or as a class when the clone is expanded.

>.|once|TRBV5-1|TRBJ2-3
TGCGCCAGCAGCTTGGGGGGGTCCCTTACGGCAGATACGCAGTATTTT
CASSLGGSLTADTQYF
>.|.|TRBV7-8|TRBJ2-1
TGTGCCAGCAGCTTAGCGGAGGGTCTCAATGAGCAGTTCTTC
CASSLAEGLNEQFF
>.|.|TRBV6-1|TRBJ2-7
TGTGCCAGCAGTGAACTGGAAGGGGTCACGTACGAGCAGTACTTC
CASSELEGVTYEQYF
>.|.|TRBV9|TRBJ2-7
TGTGCCAGCAGCGAGGGTACCACCTACGAGCAGTACTTC
CASSEGTTYEQYF
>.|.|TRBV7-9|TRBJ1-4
TGTGCCAGCAGCCAAGGGGGACCGATGATGGGGTATGATGAAAAACTGTTTTTT
CASSQGGPMMGYDEKLFF
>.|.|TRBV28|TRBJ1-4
TGTGCCAGCAGTTTAGTGGACGGACAGTCAACTAATGAAAAACTGTTTTTT
CASSLVDGQSTNEKLFF
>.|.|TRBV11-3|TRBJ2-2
TGTGCCAGCAGCTTCCTCGAGTCCGGGGAGCTGTTTTTT
CASSFLESGELFF
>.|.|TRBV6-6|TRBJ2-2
TGTGCCAGCAGCCTGACAGCGAACACCGGGGAGCTGTTTTTT
CASSLTANTGELFF
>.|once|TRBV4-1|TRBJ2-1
TGCGCCAGCAGCGGGTTCCAAGGGGCCTACAATGAGCAGTTCTTC
CASSGFQGAYNEQFF
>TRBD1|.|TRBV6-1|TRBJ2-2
TGTGCCAGCAGTGAACTGGGACAGGGGGCCGGGGAGCTGTTTTTT
CASSELGQGAGELFF
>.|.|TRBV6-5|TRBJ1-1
TGTGCCAGCAGTTACGGTGGGACACTGGGAACTGAAGCTTTCTTT
CASSYGGTLGTEAFF
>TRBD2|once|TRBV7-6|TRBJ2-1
TGTGCCAGCAGCTTTGCCTTGGGACTAGCGTTGGATGAGCAGTTCTTC
CASSFALGLALDEQFF
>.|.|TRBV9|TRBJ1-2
TGTGCCAGCAGCGTAGAGGAGGGGGTAAGCTATGGCTACACCTTC
CASSVEEGVSYGYTF
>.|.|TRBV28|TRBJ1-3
TGTGCCAGCAGTTTAGGGCGGACCATATATTTT
CASSLGRTIYF
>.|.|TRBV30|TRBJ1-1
TGTGCCTCCACATGGGTCGGTGAAGCTTTCTTT
CASTWVGEAFF
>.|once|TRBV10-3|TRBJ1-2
TGTGCCATCAGTGAGTTGGACAAAATCTATGGCTACACCTTC
CAISELDKIYGYTF
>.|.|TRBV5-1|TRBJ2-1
TGCGCCAGCAGCTTGGACCCTCTGGGTTTTGACTACAATGAGCAGTTCTTC
CASSLDPLGFDYNEQFF
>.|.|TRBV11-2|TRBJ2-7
TGTGCCAGCAGCTACCATTCAGGGAGCTACGAGCAGTACTTC
CASSYHSGSYEQYF
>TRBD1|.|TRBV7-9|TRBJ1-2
TGTGCCAGCAGCTCACCGACAGGGGCGAATTATGGCTACACCTTC
CASSSPTGANYGYTF
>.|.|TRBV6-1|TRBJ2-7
TGTGCCAGCAGTGAAGCGGTCAGGCGTTACTCCTACGAGCAGTACTTC
CASSEAVRRYSYEQYF
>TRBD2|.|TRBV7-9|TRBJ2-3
TGTGCCAGCAGCTTAGGCACATTCCAGCGGGACTCCCCCGATACGCAGTATTTT
CASSLGTFQRDSPDTQYF
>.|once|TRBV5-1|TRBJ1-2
TGCGCCAGCAGCAGCACAGGGTCGTTCTATGGCTACACCTTC
CASSSTGSFYGYTF
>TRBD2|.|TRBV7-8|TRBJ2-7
TGTGCCAGCAGCTTAGCGGGACTAGGGGACTACGAGCAGTACTTC
CASSLAGLGDYEQYF
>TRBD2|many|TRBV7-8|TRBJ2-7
TGTGCCAGCAGCTTAGGGCGGGGGTACGAGCAGTACTTC
CASSLGRGYEQYF
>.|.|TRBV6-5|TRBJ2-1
TGTGCCAGCAGTTACTCGAACCAGAATGAGCAGTTCTTC
CASSYSNQNEQFF
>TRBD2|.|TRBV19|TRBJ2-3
TGTGCCAGTAGTATACTAGCGGGGGGGCAGGCAGATACGCAGTATTTT
CASSILAGGQADTQYF
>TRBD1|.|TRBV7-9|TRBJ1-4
TGTGCCAGCAGCTTAGGACAGGGCTCTTTGTTTTTT
CASSLGQGSLFF
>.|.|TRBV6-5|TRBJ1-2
TGTGCCAGCGGCGCGGGGGGCGCGCATTATGGCTACACCTTC
CASGAGGAHYGYTF